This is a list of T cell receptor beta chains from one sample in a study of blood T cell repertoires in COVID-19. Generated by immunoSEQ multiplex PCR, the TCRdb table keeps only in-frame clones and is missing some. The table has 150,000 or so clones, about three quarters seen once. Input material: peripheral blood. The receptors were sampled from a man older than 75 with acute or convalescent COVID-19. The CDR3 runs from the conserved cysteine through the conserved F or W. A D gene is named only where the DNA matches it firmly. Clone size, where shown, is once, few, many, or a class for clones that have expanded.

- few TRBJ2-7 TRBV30 TGTGCCTGGAGACAGCCGAGTTCCGAGCAGTACTTC CAWRQPSSEQYF
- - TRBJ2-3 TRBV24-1 TGTGCCACCAGTGATTTGATGGAGGGCACAGATACGCAGTATTTT CATSDLMEGTDTQYF
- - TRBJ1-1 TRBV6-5 TGTGCCAGCAGTTACTCGTCAGTGGTAACGGGTGAAGCTTTCTTT CASSYSSVVTGEAFF
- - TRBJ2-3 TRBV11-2 TGTGCCAGCAGCTTAGATGGGGGGTCCACAGATACGCAGTATTTT CASSLDGGSTDTQYF
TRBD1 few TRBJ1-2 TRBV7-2 TGTGCCAGCGGACTCAGGGGGATCAACTATGGCTACACCTTC CASGLRGINYGYTF
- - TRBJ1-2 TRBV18 TGTGCCAGCTCACCAACGGACCGCGGGCTGTTTGGCTACACCTTC CASSPTDRGLFGYTF
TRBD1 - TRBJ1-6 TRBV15 TGTGCCACCTTGGACAGGGCCAGCTCCTATAATTCACCCCTCCACTTT CATLDRASSYNSPLHF
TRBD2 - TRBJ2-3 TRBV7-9 TGTGCCAGCAGCGACGGGGGGGCAGTAGATACGCAGTATTTT CASSDGGAVDTQYF
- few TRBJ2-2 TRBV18 TGTGCCAGCTCGTTGGCGGTTTGGCAGACCGGGGAGCTGTTTTTT CASSLAVWQTGELFF
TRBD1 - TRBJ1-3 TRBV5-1 TGCGCCAGCAGCCACGAACAGGGGACCGGAAACACCATATATTTT CASSHEQGTGNTIYF
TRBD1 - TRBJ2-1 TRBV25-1 TGTGCCAGCAGTGGACCCGGGACAGGGGGCATGTATGGGCAGTTCTTC CASSGPGTGGMYGQFF
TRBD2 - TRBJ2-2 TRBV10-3 TGTGCCATCAGTGAGTCTCTAGCGGGGTATGCCGGGGAGCTGTTTTTT CAISESLAGYAGELFF
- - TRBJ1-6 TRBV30 TGTGCCTGGAGCGGGGGAGGGGGTGTTGGGGCACCCCTCCACTTT CAWSGGGGVGAPLHF
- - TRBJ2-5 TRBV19 TGTGCCACCCGAGGGCCAGCTCAAGAGACCCAGTACTTC CATRGPAQETQYF
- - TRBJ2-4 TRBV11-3 TGTGCCAGCAGCAGACAGGGGAGGGGAAACATTCAGTACTTC CASSRQGRGNIQYF
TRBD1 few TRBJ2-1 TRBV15 TGTGCCACAGGGGGCGACTACAATGAGCAGTTCTTC CATGGDYNEQFF
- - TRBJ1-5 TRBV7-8 TGTGCCAGCAGCCGAGTGAGGGTTAGCAATCAGCCCCAGCATTTT CASSRVRVSNQPQHF
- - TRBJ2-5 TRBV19 TGTGCCAGTAGTATCGGTGGTGGAGCGGCGACCCAGTACTTC CASSIGGGAATQYF
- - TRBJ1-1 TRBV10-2 TGCGCCAGCACTATACAGGGTGGAATCGCTGAAGCTTTCTTT CASTIQGGIAEAFF
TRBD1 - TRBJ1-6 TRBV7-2 TGTGCCAGCAGCTTTCGAGGACAGGCTAATTCACCCCTCCACTTT CASSFRGQANSPLHF
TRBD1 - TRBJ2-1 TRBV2 TGTGCCAGCAGGGGGACAGGGGGTAGTGAGCAGTTCTTC CASRGTGGSEQFF
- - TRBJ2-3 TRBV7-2 TGTGCCAGCAGCTTCTCAGGAGGGGCACGCACAGATACGCAGTATTTT CASSFSGGARTDTQYF
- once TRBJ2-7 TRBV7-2 TGTGCCAGCAGCTTAGTTGAGGGCTACGAGCAGTACTTC CASSLVEGYEQYF
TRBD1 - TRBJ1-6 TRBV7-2 TGTGCCAGCAGCACCCCCGGGACAGATAATTCACCCCTCCACTTT CASSTPGTDNSPLHF
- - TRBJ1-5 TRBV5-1 TGCGCCAGCAGCTTGGCAGGTTTTCCGGATCAGCCCCAGCATTTT CASSLAGFPDQPQHF
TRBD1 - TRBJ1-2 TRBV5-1 TGCGCCAGCAGTTGGGACAGGGTATCATTCGGTGGCTACACCTTC CASSWDRVSFGGYTF
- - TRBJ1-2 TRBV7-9 TGTGCCAGCAGCGCACAGATAAACTATGGCTACACCTTC CASSAQINYGYTF
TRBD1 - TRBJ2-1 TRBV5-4 TGTGCCAGCAGCACACAGGGGCGAAGTGAGCAGTTCTTC CASSTQGRSEQFF
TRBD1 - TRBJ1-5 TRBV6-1 TGTGCCAGCAGTGAAAGGGGACAGAGCAATCAGCCCCAGCATTTT CASSERGQSNQPQHF
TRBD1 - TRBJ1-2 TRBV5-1 TGCGCCAGCAGCCCTATCGAGGAGACAGGGAAGTTCGGCTACACCTTC CASSPIEETGKFGYTF
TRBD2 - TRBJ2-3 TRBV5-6 TGTGCCAGCAGCCCCAAAGGACTAGCGACAGATACGCAGTATTTT CASSPKGLATDTQYF
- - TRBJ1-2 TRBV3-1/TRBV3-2 TGTGCCAGCAGCCAAGCTGACGGGAAAAACTATGGCTACACCTTC CASSQADGKNYGYTF
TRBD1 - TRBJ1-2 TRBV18 TGTGCCAGCTCACTAGGACAGGAGGATGGCTACACCTTC CASSLGQEDGYTF
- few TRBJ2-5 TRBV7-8 TGTGCCAGCAGCTTTTTTCAGGCGGCAGGGAAAGAGACCCAGTACTTC CASSFFQAAGKETQYF
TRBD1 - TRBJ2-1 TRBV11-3 TGTGCCAGCAGCTCGGACAGGGGAGGCAATGAGCAGTTCTTC CASSSDRGGNEQFF